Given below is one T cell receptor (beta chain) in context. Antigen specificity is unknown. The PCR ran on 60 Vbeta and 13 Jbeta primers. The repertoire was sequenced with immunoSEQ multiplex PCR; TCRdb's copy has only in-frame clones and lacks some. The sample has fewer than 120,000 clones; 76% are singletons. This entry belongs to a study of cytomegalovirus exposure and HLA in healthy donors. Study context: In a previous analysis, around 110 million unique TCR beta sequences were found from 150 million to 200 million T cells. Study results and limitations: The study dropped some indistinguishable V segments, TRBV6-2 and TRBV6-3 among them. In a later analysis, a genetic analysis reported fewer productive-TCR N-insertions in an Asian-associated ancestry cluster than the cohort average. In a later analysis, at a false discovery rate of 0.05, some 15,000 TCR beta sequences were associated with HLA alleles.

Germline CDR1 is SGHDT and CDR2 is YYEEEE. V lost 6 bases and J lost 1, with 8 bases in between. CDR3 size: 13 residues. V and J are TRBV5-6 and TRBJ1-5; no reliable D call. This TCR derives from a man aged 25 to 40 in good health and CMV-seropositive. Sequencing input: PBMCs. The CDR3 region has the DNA TGTGCCAGCAATTACGGGAGCAATCAGCCCCAGCATTTT. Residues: CASNYGSNQPQHF.